This T cell receptor beta chain emerged from a study of blood T cell repertoires in COVID-19 (dated by TCRdb to about 2020). Study-level background: Samples covering the acute and convalescent phases of COVID-19 were provided by collaborators in the United States, Italy and Spain. The prospective study material was composed of cDNA or gDNA derived from T cells, B-cell-depleted T cells, or PBMCs. Deeply sampled blood TCRbeta repertoires from subjects exposed to, actively infected with, or recovered from COVID-19 were included in the dataset. The repertoires were released in a freely available public database intended as a resource for research on the immune response to SARS-CoV-2. The samples were drawn from the first 160 participants of the ongoing ImmuneRACE study and from more than 1,000 subjects provided by 6 global collaborators. Nearly every sample came with metadata listing a de-identified subject ID, COVID-19 status, age in years and sex. Where available, HLA class I and class II types were obtained from metadata supplied by the sample provider rather than from assay-based typing. General study outcomes and caveats: How much clinical and demographic metadata was included differed by source and by participant, and the metadata was provided uncurated.

Each collaborating institution followed its own protocols to collect whole blood in K2EDTA tubes. For TCRbeta analysis, collaborators shipped samples as frozen whole blood, isolated PBMCs, or DNA extracted from either of those sample types. Concerning this clone itself: Its antigen remains undetermined. Per-base qualities were not stored, and no clone one base away is much larger.

TCRbeta CDR3 regions were amplified from genomic DNA by means of the immunoSEQ Assay, a bias-controlled multiplex PCR. The source study handled its data this way. The number of nucleated cells in each sample was estimated by amplification of reference gene primers within the assay. To quantify the absolute abundance of each unique TCRbeta CDR3 rearrangement, sequence reads were collapsed and filtered. For each sample, productive Simpson clonality was calculated by taking the square root of Simpson's diversity index across productive rearrangements. TCRdb took this table from immuneACCESS and kept in-frame rearrangements with V and J called. Such tables lack part of the clones; where checked against another copy, unresolved V genes explain under half of the gap, and the rest is unexplained. Clone size and the V and J calls come from that table; the DNA yielded D and trimming. This sample is represented by roughly 75,000 clones; around 79% of them were singletons. The ten largest clones represent approximately 10% of the sample.

The CDR3 measures 15 amino acids from cysteine to phenylalanine. The CDR3 DNA has 45 bases and is translated from base 1. V trim: 5 bases; J trim: 7 bases; unmatched bases: 13. CDR1 MGHDK and CDR2 SYGVNS were looked up in the germline V gene. The sequence links TRBV25-1 to TRBJ1-2; 7 bases in between match TRBD1. The sample taken for sequencing was peripheral blood. This TCR was recovered from a man in his fifties with acute or convalescent COVID-19. In nucleotides, the sequence is TGTGCCAGCAGTCCTCAACAGGGGACCCTTCCTGGCTACACCTTC. Its amino acids are CASSPQQGTLPGYTF.